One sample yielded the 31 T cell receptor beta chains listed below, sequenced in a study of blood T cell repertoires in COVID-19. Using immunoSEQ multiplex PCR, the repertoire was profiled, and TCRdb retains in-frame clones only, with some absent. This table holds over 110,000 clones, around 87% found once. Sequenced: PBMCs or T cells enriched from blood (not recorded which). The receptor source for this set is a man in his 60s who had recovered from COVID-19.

The CDR3 nucleotides are TGTGCCAGCAGTTGGTACCAGGGTACCGGGGAGCTGTTTTTT. Translation: CASSWYQGTGELFF. The rearrangement links TRBV6-2 or TRBV6-3 to TRBJ2-2, with a weak D call TRBD1 (5 bases). The CDR3 covers 14 residues. Germline CDR1 is MNHEY and CDR2 is SVGEGT. V lost 4 bases, J lost 5 bases, and 11 bases lay in between.

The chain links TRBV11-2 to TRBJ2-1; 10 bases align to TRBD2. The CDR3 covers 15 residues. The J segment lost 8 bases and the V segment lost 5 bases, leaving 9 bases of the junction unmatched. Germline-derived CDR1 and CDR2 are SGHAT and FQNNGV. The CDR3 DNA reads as TGTGCCAGCAGCCCCCTGGGACTAGCGTTCTATGAGCAGTTCTTC. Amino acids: CASSPLGLAFYEQFF.

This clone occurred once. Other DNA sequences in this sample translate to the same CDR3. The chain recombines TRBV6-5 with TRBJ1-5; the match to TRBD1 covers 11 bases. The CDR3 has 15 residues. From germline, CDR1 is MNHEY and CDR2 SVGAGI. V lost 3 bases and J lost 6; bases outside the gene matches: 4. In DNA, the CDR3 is TGTGCCAGCAGTTATTCCGGGACAGGGGGTCAGCCCCAGCATTTT. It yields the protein CASSYSGTGGQPQHF.

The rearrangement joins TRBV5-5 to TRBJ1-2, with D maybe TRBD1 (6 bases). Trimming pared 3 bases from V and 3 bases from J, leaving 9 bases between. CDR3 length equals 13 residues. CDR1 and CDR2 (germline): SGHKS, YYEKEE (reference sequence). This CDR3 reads CASSSGVDYGYTF. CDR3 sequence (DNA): TGTGCCAGCAGCTCAGGGGTGGACTATGGCTACACCTTC. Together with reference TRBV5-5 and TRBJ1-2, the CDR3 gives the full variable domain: DAGVTQSPTHLIKTRGQQVTLRCSPISGHKSVSWYQQVLGQGPQFIFQYYEKEERGRGNFPDRFSARQFPNYSSELNVNALLLGDSALYLCASSSGVDYGYTFGSGTRLTVV.

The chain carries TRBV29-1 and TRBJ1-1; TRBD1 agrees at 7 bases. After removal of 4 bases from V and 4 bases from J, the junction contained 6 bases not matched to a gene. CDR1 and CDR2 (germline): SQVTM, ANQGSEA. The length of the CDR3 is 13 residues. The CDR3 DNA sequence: TGCAGCGTTGGAGGGGGCGTGAGCACTGAAGCTTTCTTT. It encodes CSVGGGVSTEAFF.

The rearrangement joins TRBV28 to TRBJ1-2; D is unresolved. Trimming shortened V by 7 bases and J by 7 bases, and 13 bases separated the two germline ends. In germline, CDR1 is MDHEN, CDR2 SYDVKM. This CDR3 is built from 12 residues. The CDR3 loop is CASTIGLLGYTF. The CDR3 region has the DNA TGTGCCAGCACAATCGGACTACTTGGCTACACCTTC.

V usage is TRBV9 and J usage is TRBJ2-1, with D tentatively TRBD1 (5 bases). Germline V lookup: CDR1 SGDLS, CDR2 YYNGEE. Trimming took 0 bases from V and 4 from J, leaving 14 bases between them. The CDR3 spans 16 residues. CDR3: CASSVAPSQGYNEQFF. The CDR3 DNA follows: TGTGCCAGCAGCGTAGCACCCTCTCAGGGATACAATGAGCAGTTCTTC.

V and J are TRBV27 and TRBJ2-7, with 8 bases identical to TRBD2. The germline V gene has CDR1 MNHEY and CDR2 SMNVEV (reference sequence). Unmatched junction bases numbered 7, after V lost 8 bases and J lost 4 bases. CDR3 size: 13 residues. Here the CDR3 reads CASWERGQYEQYF. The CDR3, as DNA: TGTGCCAGCTGGGAGCGGGGGCAGTACGAGCAGTACTTC.

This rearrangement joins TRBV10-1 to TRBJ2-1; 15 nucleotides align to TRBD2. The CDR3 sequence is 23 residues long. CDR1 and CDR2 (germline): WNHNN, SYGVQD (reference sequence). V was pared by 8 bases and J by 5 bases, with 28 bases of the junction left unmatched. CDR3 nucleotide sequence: TGCGCCAGCCATTCCCTCCGGGACAGGGGGCGACCTGGGACTAGCGGGGGGAACAATGAGCAGTTCTTC. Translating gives CASHSLRDRGRPGTSGGNNEQFF.

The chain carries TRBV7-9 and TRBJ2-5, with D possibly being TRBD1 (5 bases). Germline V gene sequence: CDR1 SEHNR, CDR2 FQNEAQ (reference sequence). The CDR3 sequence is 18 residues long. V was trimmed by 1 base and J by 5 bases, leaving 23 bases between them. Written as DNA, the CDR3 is TGTGCCAGCAGCTTAGGGTCCCAAGCAGGGTTCATCCGGGAGACCCAGTACTTC. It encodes CASSLGSQAGFIRETQYF. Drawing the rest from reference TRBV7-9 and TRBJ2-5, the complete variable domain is DTGVSQNPRHKITKRGQNVTFRCDPISEHNRLYWYRQTLGQGPEFLTYFQNEAQLEKSRLLSDRFSAERPKGSFSTLEIQRTEQGDSAMYLCASSLGSQAGFIRETQYFGPGTRLLVL.

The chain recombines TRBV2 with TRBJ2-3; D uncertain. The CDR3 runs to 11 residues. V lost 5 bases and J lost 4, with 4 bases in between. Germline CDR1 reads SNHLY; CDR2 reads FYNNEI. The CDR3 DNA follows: TGTGCCAGCAGTTATTCAGATACGCAGTATTTT. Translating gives CASSYSDTQYF.

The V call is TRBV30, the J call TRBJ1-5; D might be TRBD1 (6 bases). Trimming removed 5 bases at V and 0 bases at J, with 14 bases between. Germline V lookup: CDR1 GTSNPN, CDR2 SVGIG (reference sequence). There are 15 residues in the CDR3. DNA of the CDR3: TGTGCCTGGTCAAGGGGGACCGATAGCAATCAGCCCCAGCATTTT. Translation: CAWSRGTDSNQPQHF.

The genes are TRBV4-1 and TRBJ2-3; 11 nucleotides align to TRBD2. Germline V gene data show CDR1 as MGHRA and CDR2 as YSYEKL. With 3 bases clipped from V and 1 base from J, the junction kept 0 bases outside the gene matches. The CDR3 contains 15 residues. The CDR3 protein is CASSQGLAGTDTQYF. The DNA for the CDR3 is TGCGCCAGCAGCCAGGGACTAGCGGGCACAGATACGCAGTATTTT.

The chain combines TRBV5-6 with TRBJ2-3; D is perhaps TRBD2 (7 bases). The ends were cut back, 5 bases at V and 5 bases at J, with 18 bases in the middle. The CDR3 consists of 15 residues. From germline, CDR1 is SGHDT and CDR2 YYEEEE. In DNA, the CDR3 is TGTGCCAGCAGTCCCGCCGGGGGGCAGGGAGATACGCAGTATTTT. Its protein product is CASSPAGGQGDTQYF.

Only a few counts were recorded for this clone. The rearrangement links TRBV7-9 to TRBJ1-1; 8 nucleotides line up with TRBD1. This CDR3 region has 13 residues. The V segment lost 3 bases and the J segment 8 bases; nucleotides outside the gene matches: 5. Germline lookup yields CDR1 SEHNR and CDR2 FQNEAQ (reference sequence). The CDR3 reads CASSFSTGAEAFF. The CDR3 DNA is TGTGCCAGCAGCTTTTCGACAGGGGCCGAAGCTTTCTTT.

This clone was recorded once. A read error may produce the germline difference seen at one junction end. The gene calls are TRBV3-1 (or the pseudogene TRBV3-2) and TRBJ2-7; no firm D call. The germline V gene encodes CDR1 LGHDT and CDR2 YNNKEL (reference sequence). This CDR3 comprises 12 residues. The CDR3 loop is CASSQDRYTPVF. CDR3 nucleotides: TGTGCCAGCAGCCAAGACAGGTATACCCCGGTCTTC.

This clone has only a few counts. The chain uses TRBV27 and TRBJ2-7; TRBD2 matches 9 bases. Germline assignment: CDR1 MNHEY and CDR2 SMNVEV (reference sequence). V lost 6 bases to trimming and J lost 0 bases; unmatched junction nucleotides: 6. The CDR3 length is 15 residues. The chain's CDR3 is CASRHLSGSSYEQYF. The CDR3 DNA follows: TGTGCCAGCAGGCACCTTAGCGGGAGCTCCTACGAGCAGTACTTC.

In nucleotides, the CDR3 is TGTGCCTCCGGGGGGACAGGGGGTTTCTACGAGCAGTACTTC. It specifies CASGGTGGFYEQYF. The gene calls are TRBV30 and TRBJ2-7, with TRBD1 identical over 11 bases. The V segment lost 7 bases and the J segment 3 bases; nucleotides outside the gene matches: 8. The CDR3 contains 14 residues. Germline V gene data show CDR1 as GTSNPN and CDR2 as SVGIG (reference sequence).

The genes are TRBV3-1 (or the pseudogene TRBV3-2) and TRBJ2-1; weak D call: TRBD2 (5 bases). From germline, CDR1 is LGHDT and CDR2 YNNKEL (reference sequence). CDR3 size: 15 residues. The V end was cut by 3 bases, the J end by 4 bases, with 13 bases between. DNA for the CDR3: TGTGCCAGCAGCCATTCTAGTCGGGGTTACAATGAGCAGTTCTTC. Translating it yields CASSHSSRGYNEQFF.

CDR3 nucleotides: TGTGCCAGCAGTTTCGTCGGGGGGGCGGTTTACAATGAGCAGTTCTTC. This codes for CASSFVGGAVYNEQFF. The chain uses TRBV27 and TRBJ2-1; 8 nucleotides align to TRBD2. CDR1 is MNHEY, CDR2 SMNVEV, per germline (reference sequence). This CDR3 has 16 residues. V shed 3 bases and J 4 bases; nucleotides not matched to a gene: 8.

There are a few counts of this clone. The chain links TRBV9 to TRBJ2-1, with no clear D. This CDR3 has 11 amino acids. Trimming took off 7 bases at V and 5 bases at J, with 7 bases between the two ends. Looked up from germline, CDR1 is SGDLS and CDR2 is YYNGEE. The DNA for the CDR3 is TGTGCCAGCGCGGATGACAATGAGCAGTTCTTC. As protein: CASADDNEQFF.

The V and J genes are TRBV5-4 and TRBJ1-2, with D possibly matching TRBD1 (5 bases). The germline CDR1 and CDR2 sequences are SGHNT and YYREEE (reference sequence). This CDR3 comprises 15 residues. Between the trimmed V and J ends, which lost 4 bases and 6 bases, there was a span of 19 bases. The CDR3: CASSHPQGANDGYTF. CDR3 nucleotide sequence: TGTGCCAGCAGCCACCCCCAGGGCGCCAACGATGGCTACACCTTC.

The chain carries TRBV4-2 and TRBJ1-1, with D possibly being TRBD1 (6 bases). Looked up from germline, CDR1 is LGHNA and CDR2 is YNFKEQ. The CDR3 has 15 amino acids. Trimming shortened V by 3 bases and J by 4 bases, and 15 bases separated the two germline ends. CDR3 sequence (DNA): TGTGCCAGCAGCCAGCAAACCACAGGGTCCACTGAAGCTTTCTTT. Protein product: CASSQQTTGSTEAFF.

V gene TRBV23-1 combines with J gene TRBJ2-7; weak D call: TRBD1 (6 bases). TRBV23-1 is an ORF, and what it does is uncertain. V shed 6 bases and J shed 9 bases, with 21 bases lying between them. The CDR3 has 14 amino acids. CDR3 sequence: CASRPINRDDGQYF. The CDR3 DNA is TGCGCCAGCAGACCCATAAACAGGGATGATGGGCAGTACTTC.

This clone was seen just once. The CDR3, as DNA: TGTGCCAGCAGTTACGGGCAACCGGGACAGGGTCGCACCGGGGAGCTGTTTTTT. This gives the protein CASSYGQPGQGRTGELFF. V gene TRBV6-2 or TRBV6-3 combines with J gene TRBJ2-2; 9 positions agree with TRBD1. The CDR3 has 18 amino acids. The trim removed 2 bases at V and 4 bases at J, leaving 11 bases unmatched. CDR1 is MNHEY, CDR2 SVGEGT, per germline.

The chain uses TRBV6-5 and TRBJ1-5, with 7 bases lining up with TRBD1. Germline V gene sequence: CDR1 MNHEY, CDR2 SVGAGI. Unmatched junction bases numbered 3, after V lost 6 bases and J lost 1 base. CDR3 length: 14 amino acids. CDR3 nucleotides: TGTGCCAGCAGGAACAGGGGAAGCAATCAGCCCCAGCATTTT. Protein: CASRNRGSNQPQHF.

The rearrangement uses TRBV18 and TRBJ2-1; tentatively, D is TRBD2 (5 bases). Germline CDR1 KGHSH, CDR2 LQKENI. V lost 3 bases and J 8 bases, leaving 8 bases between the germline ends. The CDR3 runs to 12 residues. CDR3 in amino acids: CASSPLRDEQFF. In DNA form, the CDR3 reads TGTGCCAGCTCACCGTTGAGGGATGAGCAGTTCTTC.

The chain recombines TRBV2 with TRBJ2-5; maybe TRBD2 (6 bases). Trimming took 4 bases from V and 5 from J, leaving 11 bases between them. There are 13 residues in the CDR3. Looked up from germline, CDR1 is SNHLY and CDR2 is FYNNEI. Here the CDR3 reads CASSAGGGETQYF. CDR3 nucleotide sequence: TGTGCCAGCAGTGCCGGCGGAGGGGAGACCCAGTACTTC.

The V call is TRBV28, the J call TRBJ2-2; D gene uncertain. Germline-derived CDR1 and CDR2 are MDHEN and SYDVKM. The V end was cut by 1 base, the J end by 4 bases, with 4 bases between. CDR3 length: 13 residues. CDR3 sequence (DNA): TGTGCCAGCAGTTTATTTCGCACCGGGGAGCTGTTTTTT. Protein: CASSLFRTGELFF.

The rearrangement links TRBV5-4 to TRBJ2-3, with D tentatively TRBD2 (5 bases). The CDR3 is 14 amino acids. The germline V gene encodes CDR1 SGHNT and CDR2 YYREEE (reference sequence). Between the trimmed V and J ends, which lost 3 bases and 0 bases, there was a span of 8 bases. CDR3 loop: CASSSRTSTDTQYF. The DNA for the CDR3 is TGTGCCAGCAGCTCCAGGACTAGCACAGATACGCAGTATTTT.

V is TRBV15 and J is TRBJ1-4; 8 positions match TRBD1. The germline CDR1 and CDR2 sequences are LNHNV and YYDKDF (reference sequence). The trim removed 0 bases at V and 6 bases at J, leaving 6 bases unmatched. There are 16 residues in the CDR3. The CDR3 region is CATSRDGRTGHEKLFF. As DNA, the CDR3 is TGTGCCACCAGCAGAGATGGAAGGACAGGGCATGAAAAACTGTTTTTT.